This record covers a single TCR beta chain. Its antigen is unidentified. The data stem from a study of CD8+CD57+ T cells in acquired aplastic anemia. Study summary: Sorted CD4+ and CD8+ cells yielded roughly 3.2 ug of DNA on average. The average read count for CD4+ cells in healthy donors was about 10 million.

Genomic DNA constituted the template upon which TCR beta VDJ and CDR3 profiling was performed. Via MiXCR, TCRdb re-called the reads, giving one row per CDR3 protein. The sample lists a few hundred thousand distinct CDR3 sequences, just under 70% occurring once. Study observations and caveats: Between patients and controls, CD8+ Simpson's diversity did not vary significantly.

The germline V gene has CDR1 LNHDA and CDR2 SQIVND (reference sequence). With 5 bases clipped from V and 8 bases from J, the junction kept 8 bases outside the gene matches. The CDR3 is 14 residues long. The clonotype was recovered from a human donor in good health, serving as a control. Sequencing was performed on sorted CD4+, CD8+, or CD8+CD57+ T cells (not recorded which) from PBMCs. The chain is built from TRBV19 and TRBJ1-4; TRBD1 aligns across 7 bases. CDR3 bases: TGTGCCAGTAGTCAAGACCGGACAGGCGAAAAACTGTTTTTT. This sequence encodes CASSQDRTGEKLFF.